This T cell receptor (beta chain) appears in the sequencing data of a study of blood T cell repertoires in COVID-19. Study overall: Sample material is recorded as cDNA or gDNA derived from T cells, B-cell-depleted T cells, or PBMCs.

The CDR3 sequence is 15 residues long. V was pared by 4 bases and J by 1 base, with 14 bases between. Germline V gives CDR1 GTSNPN, CDR2 SVGIG (reference sequence). In terms of age and location, participants ranged from roughly 18 to 100 years and lived in about 25 US areas. Exposed volunteers were people who met a COVID-19 case within 2 weeks before study entry. Original methodology: Cell counts per sample came from amplifying reference gene primers. The assay was immunoSEQ multiplex PCR, and TCRdb's table has in-frame clones only and misses some. Clonal size and the V and J genes are those of that table, whereas D and trimming came from the DNA. The sample shows around 270,000 clones, around 90% of them seen only once.

The source material was PBMCs or T cells enriched from blood (not recorded which). The source is a woman between 35 and 50 years old who had been exposed to COVID-19. The V call is TRBV30, the J call TRBJ1-5, with D possibly being TRBD1 (6 bases). The CDR3 is CAWKAMGTSNQPQHF. Here the CDR3 DNA reads TGTGCCTGGAAGGCAATGGGGACAAGCAATCAGCCCCAGCATTTT.